These T cell receptor beta chains were read from a single sample in a study of blood T cell repertoires in COVID-19. Method: immunoSEQ multiplex PCR; TCRdb's copy keeps in-frame clones and lacks some. The sample lists about 190,000 clones, 78% seen once, with 2.5% to 3.5% in the top ten. Material: peripheral blood. The receptors shown here come from a woman of 80 years or more with active or convalescent COVID-19. Both conserved end residues are part of each CDR3. A D gene is named only where the DNA matches it firmly. Expanded clones are given a class, and other clones once, few, many or no size at all.

>15|TRBV10-3|TRBD1|TRBJ2-3|once
TGTGCCATCAGTACGTATGGACAGGGCACAGATACGCAGTATTTT
CAISTYGQGTDTQYF
>13|TRBV6-5|TRBD1|TRBJ1-1|once
TGTGCCATCGCGGACAGGATGAACACTGAAGCTTTCTTT
CAIADRMNTEAFF
>16|TRBV5-4|TRBD2|TRBJ2-3|NA
TGTGCCAGCAGCTTGGCTAGCGGGGCGAGCACAGATACGCAGTATTTT
CASSLASGASTDTQYF
>13|TRBV10-3|NA|TRBJ1-1|NA
TGTGCCATCACTCCCCAGGTGAACACTGAAGCTTTCTTT
CAITPQVNTEAFF
>15|TRBV6-5|NA|TRBJ2-7|NA
TGTGCCAGCAGTTACCGAGGGACTGGCGTTTACGAGCAGTACTTC
CASSYRGTGVYEQYF
>12|TRBV12-3/TRBV12-4|NA|TRBJ1-2|NA
TGTGCCAGCAGTTACAACCCAGGGGGCTACACCTTC
CASSYNPGGYTF
>14|TRBV9|NA|TRBJ2-1|NA
TGTGCCAGCAGCTTCCAGGATCCTTACAATGAGCAGTTCTTC
CASSFQDPYNEQFF
>16|TRBV5-1|TRBD2|TRBJ2-3|once
TGCGCCAGCAGCTCCCCTAGCGGGGGCGAGAGGGATACGCAGTATTTT
CASSSPSGGERDTQYF
>13|TRBV6-5|TRBD2|TRBJ2-7|NA
TGTGCCACTGGGGTGGCGGGGGGGATCGAGCAGTACTTC
CATGVAGGIEQYF
>14|TRBV28|TRBD1|TRBJ2-7|NA
TGTGCCAGCAGTCGGACAGGGAGGCCCTACGAGCAGTACTTC
CASSRTGRPYEQYF
>16|TRBV4-1|TRBD2|TRBJ2-2|NA
TGCGCCAGCAGCCAAGGGACTAGCGGGGGCACCGGGGAGCTGTTTTTT
CASSQGTSGGTGELFF
>14|TRBV27|NA|TRBJ1-5|few
TGTGCCAGCAGTACGATAGATAGCAATCAGCCCCAGCATTTT
CASSTIDSNQPQHF
>13|TRBV5-1|NA|TRBJ1-3|NA
TGCGCCAGCAGCAGGGACACGGGGCCGTATGCGGATTTT
CASSRDTGPYADF
>16|TRBV4-1|TRBD1|TRBJ1-5|NA
TGCGCCAGCAGCCAAGACCCACAGGGGGTACGTCAGCCCCAGCATTTT
CASSQDPQGVRQPQHF
>14|TRBV19|NA|TRBJ1-5|NA
TGTGCCAGTAGCATAGAGTATAGCAATCAGCCCCAGCATTTT
CASSIEYSNQPQHF
>14|TRBV19|NA|TRBJ1-5|NA
TGTGCCAGTAGTACGGACAAGAGCAATCAGCCCCAGCATTTT
CASSTDKSNQPQHF
>15|TRBV4-1|NA|TRBJ1-2|NA
TGCGCCAGCAGCCAAGATATAACCCCTAACTATGGCTACATCTTC
CASSQDITPNYGYIF
>13|TRBV12-3/TRBV12-4|NA|TRBJ2-1|NA
TGTGCCAGCACAGGTAGCCGGGGCAATGAGCAGTTCTTC
CASTGSRGNEQFF
>15|TRBV18|TRBD1|TRBJ1-1|NA
TGTGCCAGCTCACCGCCGGACAGGGGAAACACTGAAGCTTTCTTT
CASSPPDRGNTEAFF
>16|TRBV19|NA|TRBJ1-4|NA
TGTGCCAGTAGCCCCGGCCGCATAGCCCGTAATGAAAAACTGTTTTTT
CASSPGRIARNEKLFF
>15|TRBV28|TRBD1|TRBJ1-5|NA
TGTGCCAGCATTCAGGGACAGGATACCTATCAGCCCCAGCATTTT
CASIQGQDTYQPQHF
>17|TRBV29-1|NA|TRBJ2-2|NA
TGCAGCGTTGAAGCACGGGGCCGAGGGGGGGACACCGGGGAGCTGTTTTTT
CSVEARGRGGDTGELFF
>18|TRBV5-4|TRBD2|TRBJ2-3|NA
TGTGCCAGCAGCTTGGTGCTACTAGCGGGGGGGCGGGGAGATACGCAGTATTTT
CASSLVLLAGGRGDTQYF
>14|TRBV5-8|TRBD1|TRBJ2-5|NA
TGTGCCAGCAGCCCCCGGACAGGGCAAGAGACCCAGTACTTC
CASSPRTGQETQYF
>14|TRBV18|TRBD1|TRBJ1-1|few
TGTGCCAGCTGGACCGGGACAGGCCCCACTGAAGCTTTCTTT
CASWTGTGPTEAFF
>13|TRBV19|NA|TRBJ1-1|NA
TGTGCCAGTAGTAATCCCCCTCCCACTGAAGCTTTCTTT
CASSNPPPTEAFF
>15|TRBV6-5|NA|TRBJ1-1|NA
TGTGCCAGCAGCCACCAAGTGAACAGGATACGTGAAGCTTTCTTT
CASSHQVNRIREAFF
>14|TRBV2|NA|TRBJ1-5|many
TGTGCCAGCAGCGACAGGATCGCCAATCAGCCCCAGCATTTT
CASSDRIANQPQHF
>14|TRBV5-8|NA|TRBJ1-4|NA
TGTGCCAGCAGCCGGTACGCAACTAATGAAAAACTGTTTTTT
CASSRYATNEKLFF
>12|TRBV4-1|NA|TRBJ2-7|NA
TGCGCCAGCAGCCAAGACTACTACGAGCAGTACTTC
CASSQDYYEQYF
>14|TRBV19|NA|TRBJ1-2|NA
TGTGCCAGTAGTATTTCAGGGAATAACTATGGCTACACCTTC
CASSISGNNYGYTF
>14|TRBV4-3|NA|TRBJ1-6|NA
TGCGCCAGCAGCCAAGAGTTGAGAAATTCACCCCTCCACTTT
CASSQELRNSPLHF
>19|TRBV7-8|TRBD1|TRBJ2-7|NA
TGTGCCAGCAGCTTAGCCGGGACAGGGGGCAGGCCAAGCTCCTACGAGCAGTACTTC
CASSLAGTGGRPSSYEQYF
>15|TRBV5-1|TRBD1|TRBJ1-1|NA
TGCGCCAGCAGCTGGGGACAGGGGGAGAACACTGAAGCTTTCTTT
CASSWGQGENTEAFF
>14|TRBV28|NA|TRBJ1-1|once
TGTGCCAGCAGTTCGACAGGACTGAACACTGAAGCTTTCTTT
CASSSTGLNTEAFF
>13|TRBV9|TRBD1|TRBJ2-3|NA
TGTGCCAGCAGCAGGACAGGGGAGGATACGCAGTATTTT
CASSRTGEDTQYF
>15|TRBV27|TRBD1|TRBJ1-1|many
TGTGCCAGCAGTCCAACGACAGGGTGGGTCACTGAAGCTTTCTTT
CASSPTTGWVTEAFF
>14|TRBV9|NA|TRBJ2-5|once
TGTGCCAGCAGCGTAGGCGGGCTCCAAGAGACCCAGTACTTC
CASSVGGLQETQYF
>14|TRBV5-1|TRBD2|TRBJ2-4|NA
TGCGCCAGCAGGCAACTAGCGGGGGAGGGCATTCAGTACTTC
CASRQLAGEGIQYF
>15|TRBV7-9|NA|TRBJ2-4|NA
TGTGCCAGCAGCTCTGGACTGGAAGCCAAAAACATTCAGTACTTC
CASSSGLEAKNIQYF
>14|TRBV2|TRBD1|TRBJ2-2|once
TGTGCCAGCTTGGACAGGAGCTACACCGGGGAGCTGTTTTTT
CASLDRSYTGELFF
>17|TRBV15|TRBD2|TRBJ2-3|few
TGTGCCACCAGCAGTCCTTCCGGGACTAGCGCCACAGATACGCAGTATTTT
CATSSPSGTSATDTQYF
>15|TRBV5-5|TRBD2|TRBJ2-1|once
TGTGCCAGCAGCCCAAGCGGGGGGGCCTACAATGAGCAGTTCTTC
CASSPSGGAYNEQFF
>14|TRBV15|NA|TRBJ1-4|NA
TGTGCCACCAGCAGAGATCAGGGGTTTGAAAAACTGTTTTTT
CATSRDQGFEKLFF
>17|TRBV20-1|NA|TRBJ2-5|NA
TGCAGTGCCAGTACCCCAATTAGGTGGGGGGTCCAAGAGACCCAGTACTTC
CSASTPIRWGVQETQYF
>17|TRBV7-3|TRBD1|TRBJ2-6|NA
TGTGCCAGCAGCTTAGACAGGGGGAGCTCTGGGGCCAACGTCCTGACTTTC
CASSLDRGSSGANVLTF
>16|TRBV18|TRBD1|TRBJ2-5|NA
TGTGCCAGCTCACGGAGGGGGGACAGGCCCCAAGAGACCCAGTACTTC
CASSRRGDRPQETQYF
>14|TRBV2|TRBD2|TRBJ2-7|NA
TGTGCCAGCAGTGAAACTGGACTAGTCTCCGAGCAGTACTTC
CASSETGLVSEQYF
>13|TRBV28|NA|TRBJ1-4|NA
TGTGCCAGCAAACTCCTGCATAATGAAAAACTGTTTTTT
CASKLLHNEKLFF
>13|TRBV28|NA|TRBJ1-2|NA
TGTGCCAGCAGTTTAGGGGGAGGATATGGCTACACCTTC
CASSLGGGYGYTF
>14|TRBV14|TRBD1|TRBJ1-6|NA
TGTGCCAGCAGTCGAACAGGGGGTAATTCACCCCTCCACTTT
CASSRTGGNSPLHF
>15|TRBV5-1|TRBD1|TRBJ1-4|NA
TGCGCCAGCAGCATCCGACAGGGAAGGAATGAAAAACTGTTTTTT
CASSIRQGRNEKLFF
>13|TRBV12-3/TRBV12-4|NA|TRBJ1-3|NA
TGTGCCAGCAGTGTCTACAGGGGAAACACCATATATTTT
CASSVYRGNTIYF
>14|TRBV6-1|TRBD1|TRBJ1-2|once
TGTGCCAGCAGTGAGCGGACAGGGAGTTATGGCTACACCTTC
CASSERTGSYGYTF
>14|TRBV6-5|NA|TRBJ1-1|NA
TGTGCCAGCAGTTACTCGACTGGGGCCACTGAAGCTTTCTTT
CASSYSTGATEAFF
>14|TRBV11-3|TRBD1|TRBJ2-7|NA
TGTGCCAGCAGCTTCGGGACAGGGGAATACGAGCAGTACTTC
CASSFGTGEYEQYF
>14|TRBV24-1|TRBD1|TRBJ2-5|NA
TGTGCCACCAGTGATTTAACAGGGGATGAGACCCAGTACTTC
CATSDLTGDETQYF
>18|TRBV28|NA|TRBJ1-5|once
TGTGCCAGCAGGACCTCCGAATGGCAGGGGATGCGCAATCAGCCCCAGCATTTT
CASRTSEWQGMRNQPQHF
>15|TRBV5-1|TRBD1|TRBJ2-7|NA
TGCGCCAGCAGCTTGTTCGGGGACAGGGCTCACGAGCAGTACTTC
CASSLFGDRAHEQYF